These 20 T cell receptor beta chains were all obtained from the same sample, sequenced in a study of T cell responses to AZD1222 COVID-19 vaccine. Profiling relied on immunoSEQ multiplex PCR, and the TCRdb table lists in-frame clones only, not all of them. Of roughly 170,000 clones listed, 94% are singletons. Specimen: peripheral blood, collected 28 days after the second AZD1222 dose. All receptors derive from an adult who received the AZD1222 COVID-19 vaccine.

V gene TRBV20-1 combines with J gene TRBJ1-6, with 12 nucleotides matching TRBD1. The CDR3 extends over 16 amino acids. Germline V CDR1 and CDR2: DFQATT, SNEGSKA (reference sequence). Unmatched junction bases numbered 6, after V lost 3 bases and J lost 6 bases. The CDR3 here is CSASLGQGASNSPLHF. The CDR3 DNA is TGCAGTGCTAGTTTGGGACAGGGGGCGAGTAATTCACCCCTCCACTTT.

The chain carries TRBV7-8 and TRBJ1-1, with D possibly being TRBD1 (6 bases). Germline V gene lookup returns CDR1 SGHVS and CDR2 FQNEAQ. Trimming took off 5 bases at V and 1 base at J, with 8 bases between the two ends. The CDR3 sequence is 13 residues long. CDR3 loop: CASSAGQNTEAFF. The DNA for the CDR3 is TGTGCCAGCAGCGCGGGACAGAACACTGAAGCTTTCTTT.

The CDR3 region has the DNA TGTGCCAGCGCCTACACTTTCTCCTACAATGAGCAGTTCTTC. It encodes CASAYTFSYNEQFF. This sequence joins TRBV2 and TRBJ2-1; no firm D call. The CDR3 contains 14 residues. Germline values: CDR1 SNHLY, CDR2 FYNNEI. Trimming took 8 bases from V and 0 from J, leaving 11 bases between them.

Here the CDR3 reads CASSLRQNTGELFF. CDR3 in DNA: TGTGCCAGCAGTTTACGACAGAACACCGGGGAGCTGTTTTTT. The chain uses TRBV28 and TRBJ2-2; no definite D call. The CDR3 is 14 residues long. V was cut by 2 bases and J by 1 base, with 5 bases left in between. CDR1 is MDHEN and CDR2 is SYDVKM in the germline V gene.

This CDR3 is CASSQPRQGSNSPLHF. DNA for the CDR3: TGCGCCAGCAGCCAGCCGAGACAGGGAAGTAATTCACCCCTCCACTTT. The V call is TRBV4-1, the J call TRBJ1-6, with 7 bases matching TRBD1. The J segment lost 6 bases and the V segment lost 3 bases, leaving 8 bases of the junction unmatched. CDR1 is MGHRA, CDR2 YSYEKL, per germline. The CDR3 has 16 residues.

This CDR3 reads CASSLSGGTDTQYF. DNA of the CDR3: TGTGCCAGCAGTCTGAGCGGGGGCACAGATACGCAGTATTTT. V is TRBV6-6 and J is TRBJ2-3, with 7 bases identical to TRBD2. The V and J ends lost 5 bases and 1 base, in that order; junction bases with no gene match: 3. The CDR3 has 14 residues. Germline V lookup: CDR1 MNHNY, CDR2 SVGAGI (reference sequence).

The V call is TRBV14, the J call TRBJ1-2; D unclear. Germline values: CDR1 SGHDN, CDR2 FVKESK. V was cut by 0 bases and J by 4 bases, with 12 bases left in between. This CDR3 has 15 residues. The chain's CDR3 is CASSQEAGLSYGYTF. CDR3 coding DNA: TGTGCCAGCAGCCAAGAGGCGGGCCTCAGCTATGGCTACACCTTC.

V and J are TRBV7-3 and TRBJ1-4, with 8 bases fitting TRBD1. V was pared by 5 bases and J by 5 bases, with 7 bases of the junction left unmatched. The CDR3 is 15 residues long. Germline lookup yields CDR1 SGHTA and CDR2 FQGTGA. The CDR3 DNA is TGTGCCAGCAGCGCGGCAGGGGGCCCGAATGAAAAACTGTTTTTT. Residues: CASSAAGGPNEKLFF. Based on the CDR3 plus reference TRBV7-3 and TRBJ1-4, the full variable domain is GAGVSQTPSNKVTEKGKYVELRCDPISGHTALYWYRQSLGQGPEFLIYFQGTGAADDSGLPNDRFFAVRPEGSVSTLKIQRTERGDSAVYLCASSAAGGPNEKLFFGSGTQLSVL.

The rearrangement links TRBV5-6 to TRBJ1-5; D not resolved. CDR3 length equals 13 residues. The V and J ends lost 2 bases and 4 bases respectively, with 7 bases between them. Germline CDR1 is SGHDT and CDR2 is YYEEEE. Written as DNA, the CDR3 is TGTGCCAGCAGCTTTGGAGGGAATCAGCCCCAGCATTTT. It is translated as CASSFGGNQPQHF.

This sequence joins TRBV18 and TRBJ1-4; no firm D call. CDR1 and CDR2 from the germline V gene are KGHSH and LQKENI. V lost 5 bases and J lost 4, with 8 bases in between. This CDR3 is 13 amino acids long. In DNA form, the CDR3 reads TGTGCCAGCTCAGCGGGTTATAATGAAAAACTGTTTTTT. It codes for CASSAGYNEKLFF. The full variable domain, in which reference TRBV18 and TRBJ1-4 provide the parts outside the CDR3, is NAGVMQNPRHLVRRRGQEARLRCSPMKGHSHVYWYRQLPEEGLKFMVYLQKENIIDESGMPKERFSAEFPKEGPSILRIQQVVRGDSAAYFCASSAGYNEKLFFGSGTQLSVL.

The chain uses TRBV10-3 and TRBJ2-2; TRBD1 aligns across 9 bases. Trimming at V came to 3 bases and at J to 7 bases, leaving 9 bases not matched to a gene. The germline CDR1 and CDR2 sequences are ENHRY and SYGVKD. This CDR3 contains 16 residues. CDR3 sequence: CAISDRGTGRGGELFF. CDR3 nucleotides: TGTGCCATCAGTGATAGAGGGACAGGGAGAGGCGGGGAGCTGTTTTTT.

The J gene is TRBJ1-1, the V gene TRBV7-9; D unclear. V shed 1 base and J shed 3 bases, with 6 bases lying between them. The germline CDR1 and CDR2 sequences are SEHNR and FQNEAQ (reference sequence). The CDR3 contains 13 residues. CDR3 DNA: TGTGCCAGCAGCTTAGTGATGTACACTGAAGCTTTCTTT. This encodes CASSLVMYTEAFF.

The V call is TRBV2, the J call TRBJ2-1; D is ambiguous. CDR1 is SNHLY, CDR2 FYNNEI, per germline. V shed 7 bases and J shed 3 bases, with 7 bases lying between them. This CDR3 has 12 residues. In DNA form, the CDR3 reads TGTGCCAGCACTTGGGGCTACAATGAGCAGTTCTTC. This translates into CASTWGYNEQFF.

The chain uses TRBV2 and TRBJ2-7; unclear D gene. The CDR3 is 12 amino acids. Germline lookup yields CDR1 SNHLY and CDR2 FYNNEI. Trimming left V 6 bases short and J 9 bases short, with 15 bases between. CDR3 DNA sequence: TGTGCCAGCAGCGCCTTAATCACGGTGCAGTACTTC. Protein: CASSALITVQYF.

The CDR3 protein is CASKKNGYGGYTF. CDR3 DNA sequence: TGTGCCAGCAAAAAAAACGGCTATGGTGGCTACACCTTC. The V call is TRBV28, the J call TRBJ1-2; D ambiguous. This CDR3 has 13 residues. The V gene lost 7 bases and the J gene lost 7 bases, with 16 bases spanning the gap. Germline CDR1 is MDHEN and CDR2 is SYDVKM.

A note on this clone: The germline gene is not matched at one end of the junction; a read error may be the cause. The chain uses TRBV7-7 and TRBJ2-2; 7 nucleotides match TRBD1. Germline CDR1 reads SSHAT; CDR2 reads FNYEAQ (reference sequence). The CDR3 length is 15 residues. CDR3 protein: CASSSGSGGTGELFF. CDR3 nucleotide sequence: TGTGCTAGCAGCTCCGGTTCAGGGGGCACCGGGGAGCTGTTTTTT.

This clone was seen once. The chain links TRBV11-3 to TRBJ1-1, with a weak D call TRBD1 (6 bases). The germline CDR1 and CDR2 sequences are SGHNT and YENEEA. V was cut by 6 bases and J by 4 bases, with 18 bases left in between. CDR3 size: 15 residues. The chain's CDR3 is CASRTDSQRFTEAFF. Written as DNA, the CDR3 is TGTGCCAGCAGGACGGACAGTCAGAGATTCACTGAAGCTTTCTTT. Using reference TRBV11-3 and TRBJ1-1 for the parts outside the CDR3, the full variable domain is EAGVVQSPRYKIIEKKQPVAFWCNPISGHNTLYWYLQNLGQGPELLIRYENEEAVDDSQLPKDRFSAERLKGVDSTLKIQPAELGDSAVYLCASRTDSQRFTEAFFGQGTRLTVV.

V gene TRBV7-3 combines with J gene TRBJ2-1; 15 nucleotides line up with TRBD2. V gave up 4 bases and J gave up 9 bases; unmatched junction bases: 7. Germline V gene lookup returns CDR1 SGHTA and CDR2 FQGTGA. CDR3 length: 16 amino acids. CDR3 DNA sequence: TGTGCCAGCAGCTCCGGACTAGCGGGAGGGCGGGGTGAGCAGTTCTTC. Translating it yields CASSSGLAGGRGEQFF. The whole variable domain, remainder taken from reference TRBV7-3 and TRBJ2-1, is GAGVSQTPSNKVTEKGKYVELRCDPISGHTALYWYRQSLGQGPEFLIYFQGTGAADDSGLPNDRFFAVRPEGSVSTLKIQRTERGDSAVYLCASSSGLAGGRGEQFFGPGTRLTVL.

Only one count was recorded for this clone. This sequence joins TRBV5-4 and TRBJ1-2; D gene ambiguous. Germline loops: CDR1 SGHNT, CDR2 YYREEE (reference sequence). V dropped 4 bases and J dropped 0 bases, with 4 bases sitting between them. The CDR3 loop spans 12 amino acids. CDR3 nucleotides: TGTGCCAGCAGCGAAGCTAACTATGGCTACACCTTC. As protein: CASSEANYGYTF.

The V gene is TRBV6-5, the J gene TRBJ1-5, with 8 bases fitting TRBD1. This CDR3 has 14 amino acids. Looked up from germline, CDR1 is MNHEY and CDR2 is SVGAGI. The junction had 9 bases not matched to a gene; V was cut back by 4 bases and J by 10 bases. The CDR3 region is CASSSTGAELPQHF. The CDR3 coding sequence is TGTGCCAGCAGTTCGACAGGGGCCGAGCTTCCCCAGCATTTT.